Below, one T cell receptor beta chain is given with its context. This receptor's antigen is unknown. Base qualities are not recorded, but no much larger clone differs from it by a single base. The sample is drawn from a study of T cell changes during pregnancy in multiple sclerosis (dated by TCRdb to the late 2010s). With respect to the entire study: Changes in the T cell repertoire over the course of pregnancy were examined in this study in women with multiple sclerosis.

Libraries were prepared through the immunoSEQ multiplex PCR assay. TCRdb took over this immuneACCESS table, retaining in-frame rearrangements with V and J assigned. Such tables are incomplete; in checked studies, under half of the missing clones stem from an unresolved V gene, and the remainder is unexplained. The sample includes about 59,000 clones, with roughly nine tenths observed a single time. Just over 0.85% of the sample comes from the top ten. This specimen consisted of peripheral blood, obtained before pregnancy. The sequence derives from a female donor with multiple sclerosis, enrolled in a pregnancy study.

This receptor has the CDR3 CASSYEGVEASPLHF. The nucleotide sequence reads TGTGCCAGCAGTTACGAGGGGGTGGAGGCCTCACCCCTCCACTTT. Here the chain combines TRBV6-6 and TRBJ1-6; possibly the D gene is TRBD1, per 6 matching bases. The CDR3 covers 15 residues, taking in both the cysteine and the phenylalanine. The kept DNA is CDR3 alone, 45 bases in frame from the first base. V drops 2 bases and J drops 10 bases, leaving 15 bases in between. CDR1 MNHNY and CDR2 SVGAGI were looked up in the germline V gene (reference sequence).